This entry lists 28 T cell receptor beta chains sequenced from one sample in a study of persistence of HIV-infected CD4 T cells. The stimulus was lysate of CMV-infected fibroblasts, around 11 ug/mL. CD40L-negative CD69-negative CD45RO-high memory CD4+ T cells were sorted as populations depleted of antigen-responding cells. These TCRs are of unknown antigen specificity. Sequencing used immunoSEQ version 4 in survey mode. Only in-frame clones appear in the TCRdb table, and some are missing; sequencing was by immunoSEQ multiplex PCR. The profile covers roughly 30,000 clones, with approximately 82% appearing a single time and less than 5% taken by the ten largest. Sequencing was performed on CD4+ T cells sorted from PBMCs after approximately 18-hour stimulation, taken from a patient who received antiretroviral therapy. The receptors were gathered from an adult man with HIV who was CMV-seropositive.

This clone was counted once. The rearrangement uses TRBV7-6 and TRBJ2-7; D tentatively reads TRBD1 or TRBD2 (6 bases each). The CDR3 loop spans 14 amino acids. Germline V lookup: CDR1 SGHVS, CDR2 FNYEAQ. V was trimmed by 5 bases and J by 4 bases, leaving 15 bases between them. The chain's CDR3 is CASSGYGGRYEQYF. The CDR3 bases are TGTGCCAGCAGCGGGTACGGGGGCAGGTACGAGCAGTACTTC.

The chain employs TRBV3-1 (or the pseudogene TRBV3-2) and TRBJ1-4; D may be TRBD1 (6 bases). V lost 3 bases and J 8 bases, leaving 13 bases between the germline ends. The CDR3 runs to 14 residues. Germline CDR1 and CDR2: LGHDT and YNNKEL (reference sequence). This CDR3 is CASSQLGGREKLFF. The DNA for the CDR3 is TGTGCCAGCAGCCAGCTAGGGGGTAGGGAAAAACTGTTTTTT.

This clone was found a few times. This sequence joins TRBV7-8 and TRBJ1-1, with D possibly TRBD1 on 5 matching bases. Germline values: CDR1 SGHVS, CDR2 FQNEAQ. The CDR3 totals 13 residues. Trimming shortened V by 1 base and J by 10 bases, and 13 bases separated the two germline ends. Here the CDR3 reads CASSLVSGRRAFF. The CDR3 DNA is TGTGCCAGCAGCTTAGTCTCGGGACGGCGAGCTTTCTTT. Full variable domain (outside the CDR3, taken from reference TRBV7-8 and TRBJ1-1): GAGVSQSPRYKVAKRGQDVALRCDPISGHVSLFWYQQALGQGPEFLTYFQNEAQLDKSGLPSDRFFAERPEGSVSTLKIQRTQQEDSAVYLCASSLVSGRRAFFGQGTRLTVV.

This clone showed up just once. The chain employs TRBV7-7 and TRBJ2-3; D may be TRBD1 (5 bases). The CDR3 runs 17 residues. Germline assignment: CDR1 SSHAT and CDR2 FNYEAQ (reference sequence). With 5 bases removed from V and 0 bases from J, the gap between germline ends came to 18 bases. The CDR3 loop is CASSHAQDATSTDTQYF. The DNA of the CDR3 is TGTGCCAGCAGCCATGCACAGGATGCAACTAGCACAGATACGCAGTATTTT.

The chain recombines TRBV9 with TRBJ1-3; weak D call: TRBD1 (5 bases). The length of the CDR3 is 15 residues. The V end lost 2 bases, the J end lost 0 bases, and 9 bases lay between the germline ends. CDR1 is SGDLS, CDR2 YYNGEE, per germline. This CDR3 is CASSVKGSSGNTIYF. The DNA of the CDR3 is TGTGCCAGCAGCGTCAAGGGGAGCTCTGGAAACACCATATATTTT.

The chain links TRBV18 to TRBJ2-1; 8 positions agree with TRBD2. The V gene end was trimmed by 6 bases and the J gene end by 6 bases; junction bases not matched to a gene: 4. From germline, CDR1 is KGHSH and CDR2 LQKENI. The CDR3 loop spans 13 amino acids. The CDR3 DNA is TGTGCCAGCTCGCCCGGGGGGGTCAATGAGCAGTTCTTC. Its protein product is CASSPGGVNEQFF.

The CDR3 protein is CASRGQGGNTIYF. CDR3 nucleotide sequence: TGTGCCAGTAGAGGCCAGGGTGGAAACACCATATATTTT. This chain links TRBV19 with TRBJ1-3; TRBD1 might be the D (5 bases). V dropped 6 bases and J dropped 3 bases, with 9 bases sitting between them. The CDR3 runs to 13 residues. Germline values: CDR1 LNHDA, CDR2 SQIVND (reference sequence).

V and J are TRBV7-2 and TRBJ1-6, with a weak D call TRBD1 (5 bases). V was cut by 5 bases and J by 8 bases, with 10 bases left in between. CDR1 SGHTA and CDR2 FQGNSA come from the germline V gene. The CDR3 sequence is 13 residues long. The CDR3 coding sequence is TGTGCCAGCAGCCCCAGGGTTGATTCACCCCTCCACTTT. It translates to CASSPRVDSPLHF.

This rearrangement joins TRBV28 to TRBJ1-4; a weak D match, TRBD1 (6 bases). Per germline, CDR1 MDHEN and CDR2 SYDVKM. Trimming removed 5 bases at V and 8 bases at J, with 18 bases between. The CDR3 spans 15 residues. The DNA of the CDR3 is TGTGCCAGCAGTCCACCGCGGGGGGCAGCAGAAAAACTGTTTTTT. Its translation is CASSPPRGAAEKLFF.

This clone was detected only once. The chain joins TRBV5-1 to TRBJ2-4, with a tentative D call TRBD2 (6 bases). The V and J ends lost 3 bases and 5 bases respectively, with 12 bases between them. CDR1 and CDR2 (germline): SGHRS, YFSETQ. The CDR3 spans 14 residues. CDR3 in DNA: TGCGCCAGCAGCTCAGGGTGGGGGGAAAACATTCAGTACTTC. Its protein product is CASSSGWGENIQYF.

This chain's CDR3 is CASGRDRVADTQYF. The CDR3 nucleotides are TGTGCCAGCGGTCGGGACAGGGTGGCAGATACGCAGTATTTT. V and J are TRBV6-5 and TRBJ2-3; 9 bases map to TRBD1. The CDR3 has 14 amino acids. With 8 bases clipped from V and 4 bases from J, the junction kept 7 bases outside the gene matches. The germline V gene has CDR1 MNHEY and CDR2 SVGAGI.

This clone was seen just once. The rearrangement uses TRBV6-5 and TRBJ1-6; D unclear. The CDR3 has 14 residues. Germline V gene lookup returns CDR1 MNHEY and CDR2 SVGAGI. Deletions cut 2 bases from V and 5 bases from J, with 7 bases between. CDR3 nucleotides: TGTGCCAGCAGTTACGTTCTGGATAATTCACCCCTCCACTTT. This sequence encodes CASSYVLDNSPLHF.

The chain employs TRBV4-2 and TRBJ1-2; 7 positions match TRBD1. The trim removed 4 bases at V and 5 bases at J, leaving 10 bases unmatched. This CDR3 has 15 amino acids. Germline assignment: CDR1 LGHNA and CDR2 YNFKEQ. CDR3 sequence reads: CASSPGKGADYGYTF. CDR3 coding DNA: TGTGCCAGCAGCCCAGGGAAGGGGGCGGATTATGGCTACACCTTC.

The rearrangement uses TRBV9 and TRBJ1-6, with D unclear. The CDR3 is 12 amino acids. The germline CDR1 and CDR2 sequences are SGDLS and YYNGEE. The V end lost 3 bases, the J end lost 13 bases, and 11 bases lay between the germline ends. DNA for the CDR3: TGTGCCAGCAGCGCCCCCTTGGGCCCCCTCCACTTT. Translated, it gives CASSAPLGPLHF. Together with reference TRBV9 and TRBJ1-6, the CDR3 gives the full variable domain: DSGVTQTPKHLITATGQRVTLRCSPRSGDLSVYWYQQSLDQGLQFLIQYYNGEERAKGNILERFSAQQFPDLHSELNLSSLELGDSALYFCASSAPLGPLHFGNGTRLTVT.

The gene calls are TRBV6-4 and TRBJ2-3, with 8 bases fitting TRBD2. V was clipped by 3 bases and J by 3 bases; unmatched bases: 5. The CDR3 has 15 amino acids. Germline CDR1 and CDR2: MRHNA and SNTAGT. This CDR3 reads CASSDSLAVTDTQYF. For the CDR3, the DNA is TGTGCCAGCAGTGATTCACTAGCGGTTACAGATACGCAGTATTTT.

This clone came up once. The CDR3: CASSLVAGLLGELFF. In nucleotides, the CDR3 is TGTGCCAGCAGCTTGGTGGCGGGACTACTCGGGGAGCTGTTTTTT. The chain links TRBV5-5 to TRBJ2-2; 7 bases match TRBD2. There are 15 residues in the CDR3. Germline-derived CDR1 and CDR2 are SGHKS and YYEKEE (reference sequence). With 0 bases clipped from V and 7 bases from J, the junction kept 6 bases outside the gene matches.

V and J are TRBV14 and TRBJ2-1; perhaps TRBD1 as D (6 bases). There are 17 residues in the CDR3. Germline CDR1 is SGHDN and CDR2 is FVKESK. V was cut by 4 bases and J by 7 bases, with 23 bases left in between. CDR3 sequence reads: CASSPPWGPTSENEQFF. Written as DNA, the CDR3 is TGTGCCAGCAGCCCCCCTTGGGGGCCGACCTCTGAGAATGAGCAGTTCTTC.

The rearrangement links TRBV5-1 to TRBJ2-3, with 11 bases fitting TRBD2. V was clipped by 0 bases and J by 5 bases; unmatched bases: 5. The CDR3 extends over 16 amino acids. Per the germline V gene, CDR1 is SGHRS and CDR2 is YFSETQ. The CDR3 region is CASSLGLAGPGDTQYF. CDR3 coding DNA: TGCGCCAGCAGCTTGGGACTAGCGGGGCCGGGAGATACGCAGTATTTT.

The chain employs TRBV24-1 and TRBJ2-6, with D possibly TRBD2 on 5 matching bases. The CDR3 extends over 16 amino acids. V lost 2 bases and J 2 bases, leaving 9 bases between the germline ends. The germline gives CDR1 KGHDR, CDR2 SFDVKD. Here the CDR3 reads CATSDSSGTGANVLTF. CDR3 nucleotide sequence: TGTGCCACCAGTGATTCGTCGGGGACTGGGGCCAACGTCCTGACTTTC.

This clone has just one count. This chain uses TRBV6-5 with TRBJ1-6; 7 positions agree with TRBD1. There are 15 residues in the CDR3. CDR1 is MNHEY, CDR2 SVGAGI, per germline. V was clipped by 6 bases and J by 10 bases; unmatched bases: 12. The CDR3: CASRVQGQGGSPLHF. DNA of the CDR3: TGTGCCAGCAGAGTACAGGGGCAGGGGGGCTCACCCCTCCACTTT.

The rearrangement links TRBV2 to TRBJ1-5, with a tentative D call TRBD1 (5 bases). This CDR3 comprises 14 residues. Germline lookup yields CDR1 SNHLY and CDR2 FYNNEI. V lost 6 bases and J lost 0, with 9 bases in between. The CDR3 region has the DNA TGTGCCAGCAGGGGGGATAATAGCAATCAGCCCCAGCATTTT. Translated: CASRGDNSNQPQHF.

The chain couples TRBV2 to TRBJ1-1, with D unresolved. Trimming pared 4 bases from V and 2 bases from J, leaving 11 bases between. The CDR3 has 14 amino acids. Germline-derived CDR1 and CDR2 are SNHLY and FYNNEI. CDR3: CASSVQLGNTEAFF. The CDR3 nucleotides are TGTGCCAGCAGTGTACAGCTAGGAAACACTGAAGCTTTCTTT.

This chain uses TRBV19 with TRBJ1-5; D might be TRBD1 (5 bases). Trimming took 4 bases from V and 0 from J, leaving 13 bases between them. The germline V gene has CDR1 LNHDA and CDR2 SQIVND (reference sequence). The CDR3 spans 16 residues. CDR3 coding DNA: TGTGCCAGTAGTAATTGGGTGGGGGTTAGCAATCAGCCCCAGCATTTT. Translated, it gives CASSNWVGVSNQPQHF.

This chain uses TRBV4-2 with TRBJ2-1, with a possible D match to TRBD1 (5 bases). CDR1 is LGHNA and CDR2 is YNFKEQ in the germline V gene. This CDR3 has 16 residues. V was shortened by 2 bases and J by 7 bases, with 18 bases between the two germline ends. The CDR3, as DNA: TGTGCCAGCAGCCAAAATAGCAGGGTAGTGGGGAATGAGCAGTTCTTC. Protein: CASSQNSRVVGNEQFF.

The genes are TRBV5-6 and TRBJ1-1; possible D gene TRBD1, 5 bases. With 3 bases removed from V and 6 bases from J, the gap between germline ends came to 27 bases. CDR3 size: 18 residues. The germline V gene encodes CDR1 SGHDT and CDR2 YYEEEE. CDR3 sequence: CASSWFGPGDSRRAEAFF. The CDR3 bases are TGTGCCAGCAGCTGGTTTGGGCCGGGGGACTCCAGGCGGGCTGAAGCTTTCTTT.

The chain uses TRBV12-3 or TRBV12-4 and TRBJ2-1, with no clear D. Trimming pared 3 bases from V and 7 bases from J, leaving 4 bases between. The CDR3 consists of 11 residues. The chain's CDR3 is CASSLTNEQFF. CDR3 DNA sequence: TGTGCCAGCAGTTTGACTAATGAGCAGTTCTTC.

The CDR3 DNA follows: TGTGCCAGCAGCTTAATGGTGCGATTCGGGGGACACGATAATTCACCCCTCCACTTT. Residues: CASSLMVRFGGHDNSPLHF. The chain employs TRBV7-2 and TRBJ1-6; D is possibly TRBD1 (6 bases). Trimming cost V 2 bases and J 5 bases, with 22 bases left between them. Germline-derived CDR1 and CDR2 are SGHTA and FQGNSA. The CDR3 extends over 19 amino acids.

This CDR3 is CASSRITGGLISNQPQHF. In nucleotides, the CDR3 is TGTGCCAGCAGTCGGATTACAGGGGGCTTAATTAGCAATCAGCCCCAGCATTTT. The J gene is TRBJ1-5, the V gene TRBV6-2 or TRBV6-3; TRBD1 matches at 9 bases. In germline, CDR1 is MNHEY, CDR2 SVGEGT. Unmatched junction bases numbered 11, after V lost 5 bases and J lost 0 bases. CDR3 size: 18 residues.